One and the same sample provided the 16 T cell receptor beta chains below, sequenced in a study of blood T cells in healthy people across ages. Next came a second PCR, run for about 7 to 12 cycles, which used a sample-barcoded 5' primer along with a J-beta primer mix. TCRdb reanalysed the 5' RACE reads using MiXCR and keeps one entry per CDR3 protein. This sample yields 1.5 million to 2 million distinct CDR3 sequences, of which just under 50% are seen a single time; approximately 2.1% belongs to the top ten. The source material was blood. These receptors all come from a woman aged 40-49 years in good health.

The chain is built from TRBV7-2 and TRBJ2-5; 11 nucleotides match TRBD2. The CDR3 loop spans 16 amino acids. Per germline, CDR1 SGHTA and CDR2 FQGNSA. V was pared by 4 bases and J by 5 bases, with 9 bases of the junction left unmatched. The CDR3 here is CASSSQPPSGGETQYF. CDR3 DNA sequence: TGTGCCAGCAGCTCCCAGCCCCCTAGCGGGGGGGAGACCCAGTACTTC.

This clonotype has a handful of counts. The V and J genes are TRBV7-2 and TRBJ2-7, with TRBD1 matching 8 bases. This CDR3 comprises 15 residues. The V and J ends lost 4 bases and 3 bases, in that order; junction bases with no gene match: 8. Germline CDR1 SGHTA, CDR2 FQGNSA. The CDR3 DNA is TGTGCCAGCAGCTCCAGGGGGACAGGCCACTACGAGCAGTACTTC. It codes for CASSSRGTGHYEQYF.

This chain connects TRBV5-1 to TRBJ2-3; maybe TRBD2 (5 bases). The CDR3 consists of 17 residues. CDR1 is SGHRS, CDR2 YFSETQ, per germline. The V gene lost 0 bases and the J gene lost 1 base, with 15 bases spanning the gap. This chain's CDR3 is CASSLGAEGYGTDTQYF. CDR3 DNA sequence: TGCGCCAGCAGCTTGGGGGCAGAGGGCTACGGCACAGATACGCAGTATTTT.

In its sample, this clonotype was seen a few times. The gene calls are TRBV20-1 and TRBJ1-6, with D maybe TRBD1 (5 bases). Per germline, CDR1 DFQATT and CDR2 SNEGSKA (reference sequence). This CDR3 region has 15 residues. V lost 1 base and J lost 6, with 13 bases in between. This CDR3 reads CSARALRGSNSPLHF. Here the CDR3 DNA reads TGCAGTGCTAGAGCTTTACGGGGCAGTAATTCACCCCTCCACTTT.

This clonotype has just a few counts. The chain is built from TRBV20-1 and TRBJ2-3, with D possibly TRBD2 on 5 matching bases. The V end lost 3 bases, the J end lost 10 bases, and 26 bases lay between the germline ends. Per the germline V gene, CDR1 is DFQATT and CDR2 is SNEGSKA (reference sequence). The CDR3 contains 16 residues. CDR3 DNA sequence: TGCAGTGCTAGTGGCTATCCGGGGTTCTACTTCTATTCGCAGTATTTT. Translating gives CSASGYPGFYFYSQYF.

The rearrangement joins TRBV6-5 to TRBJ1-1; D not resolved. Germline V lookup: CDR1 MNHEY, CDR2 SVGAGI. This CDR3 region has 12 residues. With 7 bases removed from V and 4 bases from J, the gap between germline ends came to 10 bases. The CDR3, as DNA: TGTGCCAGCACCAGCCTGACCACTGAAGCTTTCTTT. Its translation is CASTSLTTEAFF.

The genes are TRBV28 and TRBJ1-4, with TRBD1 identical over 7 bases. The CDR3 consists of 14 residues. V lost 7 bases and J lost 3; bases outside the gene matches: 5. The V gene's germline CDR1 is MDHEN and CDR2 SYDVKM. Written as DNA, the CDR3 is TGTGCCAGCACCCAGGGGGGGTCTAATGAAAAACTGTTTTTT. Its protein product is CASTQGGSNEKLFF.

The rearrangement joins TRBV20-1 to TRBJ1-2; D is uncertain. The CDR3 extends over 14 amino acids. The germline CDR1 and CDR2 sequences are DFQATT and SNEGSKA (reference sequence). Between the trimmed V and J ends, which lost 3 bases and 4 bases, there was a span of 15 bases. CDR3 protein: CSASEHIPTYGYTF. CDR3 coding DNA: TGCAGTGCTAGCGAACATATCCCTACCTATGGCTACACCTTC.

This chain joins TRBV5-5 and TRBJ1-2; D is perhaps TRBD1 (5 bases). The CDR3 is 13 amino acids. V was pared by 6 bases and J by 6 bases, with 15 bases between. The germline V gene encodes CDR1 SGHKS and CDR2 YYEKEE (reference sequence). The CDR3 region is CASTRDRGHGYTF. The CDR3 bases are TGTGCCAGCACCCGGGACCGCGGGCATGGCTACACCTTC.

The chain uses TRBV4-2 and TRBJ2-4, with D unclear. With the DNA end fitting TRBJ2-5 better, the J assignment may be wrong. The V gene's germline CDR1 is LGHNA and CDR2 YNFKEQ. The CDR3 is made up of 13 amino acids. The chain's CDR3 is CASSRNQQETQYF. CDR3 bases: TGTGCCAGCAGTCGAAACCAACAAGAGACCCAGTACTTC.

V is TRBV6-1 and J is TRBJ1-6; TRBD1 matches 9 bases. The germline V gene has CDR1 MNHNS and CDR2 SASEGT. This CDR3 spans 13 amino acids. This CDR3 reads CATDRGDNSPLHF. The CDR3 region has the DNA TGTGCTACCGACAGGGGGGATAATTCACCCCTCCACTTT.

Here the CDR3 reads CSAQLAGGPIDTQYF. CDR3 DNA: TGCAGTGCTCAACTAGCGGGGGGGCCGATAGATACGCAGTATTTT. The V gene is TRBV20-1, the J gene TRBJ2-3; 13 bases match TRBD2. CDR1 is DFQATT and CDR2 is SNEGSKA in the germline V gene (reference sequence). V was pared by 5 bases and J by 5 bases, with 7 bases of the junction left unmatched. The CDR3 loop spans 15 amino acids.

This clonotype was found a few times. The rearrangement uses TRBV11-2 and TRBJ2-5; TRBD2 agrees at 9 bases. Losses at the gene ends were 4 bases for V and 4 bases for J; bases not matched to a gene: 4. The CDR3 consists of 14 residues. CDR1 and CDR2 (germline): SGHAT, FQNNGV. This CDR3 reads CASSWKTSGETQYF. The CDR3 nucleotides read TGTGCCAGCAGCTGGAAGACTAGCGGAGAGACCCAGTACTTC.

This clonotype was seen a handful of times. V gene TRBV27 combines with J gene TRBJ2-5; D gene unclear. V was pared by 5 bases and J by 4 bases, with 11 bases between. The CDR3 runs to 13 residues. In germline, CDR1 is MNHEY, CDR2 SMNVEV (reference sequence). The CDR3 sequence is CASSDPRVETQYF. The CDR3 DNA reads TGTGCCAGCAGTGACCCACGCGTAGAGACCCAGTACTTC.

On this clonotype itself: The junction departs from the called germline gene at one end, perhaps through a read error. The chain joins TRBV27 to TRBJ2-7; D is perhaps TRBD1 (5 bases). Germline V lookup: CDR1 MNHEY, CDR2 SMNVEV (reference sequence). There are 16 residues in the CDR3. The DNA for the CDR3 is TGTACCAGCAGTTTAGGGTTAGGACGGACAATTTACGAGCAGTACTTC. This codes for CTSSLGLGRTIYEQYF.

The chain has TRBV20-1 and TRBJ2-1, with 8 bases aligning to TRBD2. Trimming at V came to 0 bases and at J to 8 bases, leaving 6 bases not matched to a gene. The CDR3 is made up of 14 amino acids. Germline-derived CDR1 and CDR2 are DFQATT and SNEGSKA (reference sequence). CDR3 protein: CSARDSKRGHEQFF. DNA of the CDR3: TGCAGTGCTAGAGATAGCAAGCGGGGGCATGAGCAGTTCTTC.